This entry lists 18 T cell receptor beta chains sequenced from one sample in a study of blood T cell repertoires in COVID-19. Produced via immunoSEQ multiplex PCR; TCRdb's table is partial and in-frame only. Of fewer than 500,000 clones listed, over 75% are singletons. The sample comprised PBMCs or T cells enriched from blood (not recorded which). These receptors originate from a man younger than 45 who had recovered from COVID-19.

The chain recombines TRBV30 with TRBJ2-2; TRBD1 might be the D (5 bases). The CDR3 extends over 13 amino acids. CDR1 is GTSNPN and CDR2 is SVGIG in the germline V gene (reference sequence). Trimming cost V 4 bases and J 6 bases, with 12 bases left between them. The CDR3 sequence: CAWKPGIPGELFF. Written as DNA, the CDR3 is TGTGCCTGGAAACCAGGGATACCCGGGGAGCTGTTTTTT.

CDR3 in amino acids: CATLDRAYQILNNQPQHF. CDR3 nucleotides: TGTGCCACCCTGGACAGGGCATATCAGATCCTAAACAATCAGCCCCAGCATTTT. The chain couples TRBV19 to TRBJ1-5; 8 bases agree with TRBD1. This CDR3 has 18 residues. Per germline, CDR1 LNHDA and CDR2 SQIVND (reference sequence). The V and J ends lost 10 bases and 3 bases, in that order; junction bases with no gene match: 20.

The CDR3 loop is CASSQEKTRGHEKLFF. The CDR3 DNA reads as TGCGCCAGCAGCCAAGAGAAGACGAGGGGGCATGAAAAACTGTTTTTT. The chain employs TRBV4-1 and TRBJ1-4; 7 bases are shared with TRBD1. Looked up from germline, CDR1 is MGHRA and CDR2 is YSYEKL. The CDR3 runs to 16 residues. V shed 0 bases, J shed 6 bases, and the junction held 7 bases outside the gene matches.

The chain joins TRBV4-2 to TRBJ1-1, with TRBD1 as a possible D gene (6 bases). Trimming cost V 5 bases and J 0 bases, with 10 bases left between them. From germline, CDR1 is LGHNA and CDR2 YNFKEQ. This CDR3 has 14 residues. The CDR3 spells CASSGGRVNTEAFF. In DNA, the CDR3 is TGTGCCAGCAGCGGGGGCAGGGTGAACACTGAAGCTTTCTTT.

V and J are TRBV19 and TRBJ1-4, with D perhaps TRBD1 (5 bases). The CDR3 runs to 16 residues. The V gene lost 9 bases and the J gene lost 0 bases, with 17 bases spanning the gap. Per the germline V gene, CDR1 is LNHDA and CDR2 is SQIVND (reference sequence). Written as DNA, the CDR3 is TGTGCCAGCCAACGAAGTGCGGGGGCAACTAATGAAAAACTGTTTTTT. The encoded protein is CASQRSAGATNEKLFF.

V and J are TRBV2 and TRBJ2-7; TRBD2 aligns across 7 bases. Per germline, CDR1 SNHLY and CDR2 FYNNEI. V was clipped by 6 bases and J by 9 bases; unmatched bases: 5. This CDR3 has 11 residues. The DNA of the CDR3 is TGTGCCAGCAGCGCGAGCGGGGCGCAGTACTTC. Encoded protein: CASSASGAQYF.

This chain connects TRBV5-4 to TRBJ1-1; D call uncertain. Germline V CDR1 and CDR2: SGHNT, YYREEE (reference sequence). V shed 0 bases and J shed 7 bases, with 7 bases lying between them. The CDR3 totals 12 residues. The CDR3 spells CASSLGASEAFF. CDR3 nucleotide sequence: TGTGCCAGCAGCTTGGGGGCAAGTGAAGCTTTCTTT.

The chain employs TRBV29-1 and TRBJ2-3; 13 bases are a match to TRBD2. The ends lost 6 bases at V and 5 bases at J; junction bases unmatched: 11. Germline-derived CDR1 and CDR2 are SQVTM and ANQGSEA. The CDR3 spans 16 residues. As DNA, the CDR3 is TGCAGCGTCAACCCCCTGGGGACTAGCGGGGTAGATACGCAGTATTTT. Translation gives CSVNPLGTSGVDTQYF.

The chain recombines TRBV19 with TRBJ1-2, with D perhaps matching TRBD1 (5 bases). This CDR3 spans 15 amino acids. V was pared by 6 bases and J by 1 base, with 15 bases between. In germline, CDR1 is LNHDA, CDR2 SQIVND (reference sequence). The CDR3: CASSPVRDYNYGYTF. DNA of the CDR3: TGTGCCAGTAGCCCCGTCAGGGATTATAACTATGGCTACACCTTC.

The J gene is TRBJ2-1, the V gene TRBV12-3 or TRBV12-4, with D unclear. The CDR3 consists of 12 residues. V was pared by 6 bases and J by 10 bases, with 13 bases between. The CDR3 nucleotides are TGTGCCAGCAGCCACCCGCGAGCGGAGCAGTTCTTC. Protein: CASSHPRAEQFF.

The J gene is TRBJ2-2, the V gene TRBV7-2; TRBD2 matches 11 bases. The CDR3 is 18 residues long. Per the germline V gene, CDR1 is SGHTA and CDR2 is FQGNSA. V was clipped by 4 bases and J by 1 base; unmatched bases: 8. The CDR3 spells CASSSRGLADRNTGELFF. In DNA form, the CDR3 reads TGTGCCAGCAGCTCTAGGGGACTAGCGGACCGGAACACCGGGGAGCTGTTTTTT.

The CDR3, as DNA: TGTGCCTGGAGCCCGAAAGGGGCCTTGAGGACTGAAGCTTTCTTT. Amino acids: CAWSPKGALRTEAFF. The gene calls are TRBV30 and TRBJ1-1; D might be TRBD1 (5 bases). The CDR3 is 15 residues long. V lost 3 bases, J lost 5 bases, and 19 bases lay in between. The germline CDR1 and CDR2 sequences are GTSNPN and SVGIG (reference sequence).

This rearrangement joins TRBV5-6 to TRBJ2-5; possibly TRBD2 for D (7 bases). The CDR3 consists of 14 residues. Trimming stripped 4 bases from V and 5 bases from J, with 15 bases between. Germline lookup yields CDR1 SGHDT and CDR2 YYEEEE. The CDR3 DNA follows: TGTGCCAGCAGCCCTAGGGGGGGGCGTGAGACCCAGTACTTC. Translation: CASSPRGGRETQYF.

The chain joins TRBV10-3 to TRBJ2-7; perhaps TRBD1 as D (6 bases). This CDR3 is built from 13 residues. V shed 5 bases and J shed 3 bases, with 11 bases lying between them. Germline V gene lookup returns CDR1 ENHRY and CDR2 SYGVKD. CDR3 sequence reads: CAISNLRGYEQYF. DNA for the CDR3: TGTGCCATCAGTAACCTCAGGGGCTACGAGCAGTACTTC.

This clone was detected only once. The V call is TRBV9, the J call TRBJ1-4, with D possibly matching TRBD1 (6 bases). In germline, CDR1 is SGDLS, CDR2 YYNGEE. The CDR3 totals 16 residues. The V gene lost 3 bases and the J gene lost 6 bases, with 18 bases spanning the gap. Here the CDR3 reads CASSEGDGPAYEKLFF. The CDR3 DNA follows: TGTGCCAGCAGCGAGGGGGACGGACCCGCTTATGAAAAACTGTTTTTT. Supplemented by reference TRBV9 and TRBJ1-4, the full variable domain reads DSGVTQTPKHLITATGQRVTLRCSPRSGDLSVYWYQQSLDQGLQFLIQYYNGEERAKGNILERFSAQQFPDLHSELNLSSLELGDSALYFCASSEGDGPAYEKLFFGSGTQLSVL.

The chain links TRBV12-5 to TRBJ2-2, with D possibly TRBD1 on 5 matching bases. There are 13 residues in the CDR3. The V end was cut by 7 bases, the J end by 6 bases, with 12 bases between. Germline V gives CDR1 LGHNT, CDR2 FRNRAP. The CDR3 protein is CASEQVQSGELFF. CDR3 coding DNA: TGTGCTAGTGAACAGGTCCAGTCCGGGGAGCTGTTTTTT.

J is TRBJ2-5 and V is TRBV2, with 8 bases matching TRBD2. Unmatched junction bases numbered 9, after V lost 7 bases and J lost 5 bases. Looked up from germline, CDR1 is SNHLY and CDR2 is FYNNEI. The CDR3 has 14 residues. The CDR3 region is CASTKQGLGETQYF. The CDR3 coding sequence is TGTGCCAGCACCAAACAGGGACTAGGGGAGACCCAGTACTTC. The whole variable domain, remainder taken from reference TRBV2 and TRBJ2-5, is EPEVTQTPSHQVTQMGQEVILRCVPISNHLYFYWYRQILGQKVEFLVSFYNNEISEKSEIFDDQFSVERPDGSNFTLKIRSTKLEDSAMYFCASTKQGLGETQYFGPGTRLLVL.

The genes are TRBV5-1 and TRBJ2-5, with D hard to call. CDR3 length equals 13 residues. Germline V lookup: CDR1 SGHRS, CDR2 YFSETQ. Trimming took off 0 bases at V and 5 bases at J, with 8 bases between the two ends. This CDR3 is CASSLGEAETQYF. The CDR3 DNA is TGCGCCAGCAGCTTGGGAGAAGCGGAGACCCAGTACTTC.